This T cell receptor beta chain was sequenced for a study of OX40 agonist ivuxolimab in advanced cancers. Study observations and caveats: The average count of expanded clones was higher among CD8+ T cells than among CD4+.

Method: immunoSEQ multiplex PCR; TCRdb's copy keeps in-frame clones and lacks some. The sample includes 22,000 or so clones, approximately 78% of them seen just once. As concerns this clone: Its antigen is not known.

Here the sequenced sample was CD4+ or CD8+ T cells sorted from blood, taken in a trial of the OX40 agonist ivuxolimab. The receptor was derived from an adult with an advanced solid tumor such as melanoma, head and neck, liver or kidney cancer.

CDR3 sequence (DNA): TGCGCCAGCAGCTTGGCGGGAGGAGAGACCCAGTACTTC. Translating gives CASSLAGGETQYF. This chain connects TRBV5-1 to TRBJ2-5; 7 bases are shared with TRBD2. CDR1 is SGHRS, CDR2 YFSETQ, per germline. Trimming at V came to 0 bases and at J to 4 bases, leaving 0 bases not matched to a gene. This CDR3 has 13 amino acids.